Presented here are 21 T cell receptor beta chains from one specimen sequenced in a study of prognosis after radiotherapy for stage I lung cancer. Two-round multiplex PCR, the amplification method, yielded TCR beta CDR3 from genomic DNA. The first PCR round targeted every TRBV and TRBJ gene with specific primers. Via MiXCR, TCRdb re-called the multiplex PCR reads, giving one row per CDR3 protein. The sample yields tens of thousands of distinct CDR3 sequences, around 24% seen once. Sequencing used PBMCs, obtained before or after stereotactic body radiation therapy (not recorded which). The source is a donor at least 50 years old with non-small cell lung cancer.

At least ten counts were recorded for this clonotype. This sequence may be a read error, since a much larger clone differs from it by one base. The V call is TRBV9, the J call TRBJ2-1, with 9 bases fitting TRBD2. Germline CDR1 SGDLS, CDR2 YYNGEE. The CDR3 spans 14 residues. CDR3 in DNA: TGTGCCAGCAGTAGCGGGAGCTCCTGCAATGAGCAGTTCTTC. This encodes CASSSGSSCNEQFF. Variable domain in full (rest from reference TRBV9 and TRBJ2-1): DSGVTQTPKHLITATGQRVTLRCSPRSGDLSVYWYQQSLDQGLQFLIQYYNGEERAKGNILERFSAQQFPDLHSELNLSSLELGDSALYFCASSSGSSCNEQFFGPGTRLTVL.

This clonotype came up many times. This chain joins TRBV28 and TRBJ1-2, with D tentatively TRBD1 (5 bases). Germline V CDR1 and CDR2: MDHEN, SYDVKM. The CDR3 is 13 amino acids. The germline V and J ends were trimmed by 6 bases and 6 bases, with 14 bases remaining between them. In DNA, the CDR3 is TGTGCCAGCAGCCCAAGCCCGGGGCATGGCTACACCTTC. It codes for CASSPSPGHGYTF.

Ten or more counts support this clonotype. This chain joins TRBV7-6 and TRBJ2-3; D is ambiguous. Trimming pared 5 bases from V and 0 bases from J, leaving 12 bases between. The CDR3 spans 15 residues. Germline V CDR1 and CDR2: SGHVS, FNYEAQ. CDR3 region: CASSPGRVSTDTQYF. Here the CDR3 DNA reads TGTGCCAGCAGCCCCGGTAGGGTTAGCACAGATACGCAGTATTTT.

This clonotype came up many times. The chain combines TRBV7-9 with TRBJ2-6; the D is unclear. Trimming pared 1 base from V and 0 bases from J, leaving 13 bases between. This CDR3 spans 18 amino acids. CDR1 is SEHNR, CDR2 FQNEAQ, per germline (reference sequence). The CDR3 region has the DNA TGTGCCAGCAGCTTAGGTGTCAGGACCTACTCTGGGGCCAACGTCCTGACTTTC. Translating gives CASSLGVRTYSGANVLTF. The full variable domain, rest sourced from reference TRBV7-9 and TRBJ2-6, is DTGVSQNPRHKITKRGQNVTFRCDPISEHNRLYWYRQTLGQGPEFLTYFQNEAQLEKSRLLSDRFSAERPKGSFSTLEIQRTEQGDSAMYLCASSLGVRTYSGANVLTFGAGSRLTVL.

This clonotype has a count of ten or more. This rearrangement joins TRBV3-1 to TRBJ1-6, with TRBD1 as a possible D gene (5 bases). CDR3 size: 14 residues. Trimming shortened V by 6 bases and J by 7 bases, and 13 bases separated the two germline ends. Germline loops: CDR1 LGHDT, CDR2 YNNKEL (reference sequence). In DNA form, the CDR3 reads TGTGCCAGCAGTCGGGACGGAAAGAATTCACCCCTCCACTTT. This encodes CASSRDGKNSPLHF.

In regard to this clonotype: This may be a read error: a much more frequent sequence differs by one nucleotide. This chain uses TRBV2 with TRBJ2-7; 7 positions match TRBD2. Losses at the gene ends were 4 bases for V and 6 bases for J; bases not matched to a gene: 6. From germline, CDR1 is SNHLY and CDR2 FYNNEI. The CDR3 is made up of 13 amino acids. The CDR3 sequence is CASSVGGYLEQYF. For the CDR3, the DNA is TGTGCCAGCAGTGTGGGGGGGTATCTCGAGCAGTACTTC. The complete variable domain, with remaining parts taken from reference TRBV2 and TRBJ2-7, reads EPEVTQTPSHQVTQMGQEVILRCVPISNHLYFYWYRQILGQKVEFLVSFYNNEISEKSEIFDDQFSVERPDGSNFTLKIRSTKLEDSAMYFCASSVGGYLEQYFGPGTRLTVT.

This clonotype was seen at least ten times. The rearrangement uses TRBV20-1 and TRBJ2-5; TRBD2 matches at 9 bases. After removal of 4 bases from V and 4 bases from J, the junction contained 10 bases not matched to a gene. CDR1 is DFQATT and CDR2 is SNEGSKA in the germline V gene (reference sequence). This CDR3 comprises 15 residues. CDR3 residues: CSANGRLAGTETQYF. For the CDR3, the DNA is TGCAGTGCTAACGGTCGGCTAGCGGGAACAGAGACCCAGTACTTC.

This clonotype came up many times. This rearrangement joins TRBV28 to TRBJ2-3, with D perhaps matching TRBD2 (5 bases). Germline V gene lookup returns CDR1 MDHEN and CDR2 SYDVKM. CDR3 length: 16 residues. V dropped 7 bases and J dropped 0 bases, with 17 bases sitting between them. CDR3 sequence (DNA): TGTGCCAGCAACCAAGAACTAGGAACTAGCACAGATACGCAGTATTTT. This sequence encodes CASNQELGTSTDTQYF.

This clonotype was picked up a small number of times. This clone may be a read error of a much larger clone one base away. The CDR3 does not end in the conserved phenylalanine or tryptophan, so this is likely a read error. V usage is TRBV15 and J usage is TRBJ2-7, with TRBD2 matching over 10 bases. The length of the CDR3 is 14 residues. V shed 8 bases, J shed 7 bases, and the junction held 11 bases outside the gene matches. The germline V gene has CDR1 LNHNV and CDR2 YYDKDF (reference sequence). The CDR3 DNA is TGTGCCACCGGGTCTCTAGCGGGAGTCGGGGAGCAGTACTCC. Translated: CATGSLAGVGEQYS.

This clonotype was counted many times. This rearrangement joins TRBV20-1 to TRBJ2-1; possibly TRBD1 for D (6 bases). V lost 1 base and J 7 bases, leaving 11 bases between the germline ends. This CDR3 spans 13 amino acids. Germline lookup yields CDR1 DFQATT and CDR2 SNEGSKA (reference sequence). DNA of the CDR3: TGCAGTGCTAGAGCCCCAGGGGTGAATGAGCAGTTCTTC. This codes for CSARAPGVNEQFF.

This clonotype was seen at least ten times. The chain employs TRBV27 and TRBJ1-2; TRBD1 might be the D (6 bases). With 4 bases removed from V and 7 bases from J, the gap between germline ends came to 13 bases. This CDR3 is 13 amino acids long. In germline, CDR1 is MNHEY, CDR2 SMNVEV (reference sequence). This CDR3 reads CASSSGHRGGYTF. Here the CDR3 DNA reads TGTGCCAGCAGTTCGGGACATCGGGGTGGCTACACCTTC.

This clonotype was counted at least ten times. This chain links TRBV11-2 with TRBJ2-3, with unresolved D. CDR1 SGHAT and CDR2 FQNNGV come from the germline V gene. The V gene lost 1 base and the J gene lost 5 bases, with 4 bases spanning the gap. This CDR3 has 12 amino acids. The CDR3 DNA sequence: TGTGCCAGCAGCTTAGTAATAGATACGCAGTATTTT. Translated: CASSLVIDTQYF.

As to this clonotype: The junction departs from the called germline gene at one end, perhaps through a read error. The CDR3 protein is CAGSENTGELFF. CDR3 bases: TGTGCCGGCAGTGAGAACACAGGGGAGCTGTTTTTT. The chain carries TRBV28 and TRBJ2-2; D gene unclear. The CDR3 extends over 12 amino acids. The V gene's germline CDR1 is MDHEN and CDR2 SYDVKM.

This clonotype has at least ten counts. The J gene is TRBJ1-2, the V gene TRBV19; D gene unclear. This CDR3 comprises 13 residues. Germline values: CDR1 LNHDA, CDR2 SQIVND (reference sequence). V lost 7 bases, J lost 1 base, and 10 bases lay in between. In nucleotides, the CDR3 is TGTGCCAGTACCCTGAGGAATAACTATGGCTACACCTTC. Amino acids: CASTLRNNYGYTF.

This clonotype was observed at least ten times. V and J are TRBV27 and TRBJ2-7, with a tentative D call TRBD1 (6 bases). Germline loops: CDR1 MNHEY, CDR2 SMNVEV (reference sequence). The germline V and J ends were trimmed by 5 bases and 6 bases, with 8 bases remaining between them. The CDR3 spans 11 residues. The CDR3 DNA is TGTGCCAGCAGTGAGGGGGTCGAGCAGTACTTC. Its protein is CASSEGVEQYF.

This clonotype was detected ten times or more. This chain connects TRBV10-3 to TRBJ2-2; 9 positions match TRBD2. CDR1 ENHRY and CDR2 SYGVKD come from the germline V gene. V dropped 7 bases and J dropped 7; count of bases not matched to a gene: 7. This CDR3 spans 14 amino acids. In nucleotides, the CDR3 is TGTGCCATCAATAGCGGGAGATTAGGCGGGGAGCTGTTTTTT. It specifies CAINSGRLGGELFF.

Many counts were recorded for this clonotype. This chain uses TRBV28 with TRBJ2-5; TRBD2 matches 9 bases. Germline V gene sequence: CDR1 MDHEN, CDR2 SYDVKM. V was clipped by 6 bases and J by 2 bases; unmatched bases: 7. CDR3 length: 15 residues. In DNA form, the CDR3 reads TGTGCCAGCAGACGGAGACTAGCGGTACAAGAGACCCAGTACTTC. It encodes CASRRRLAVQETQYF.

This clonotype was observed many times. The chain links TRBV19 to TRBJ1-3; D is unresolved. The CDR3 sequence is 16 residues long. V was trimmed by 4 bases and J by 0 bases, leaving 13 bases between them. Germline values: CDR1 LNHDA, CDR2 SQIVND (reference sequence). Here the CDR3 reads CASSTSDFYSGNTIYF. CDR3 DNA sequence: TGTGCCAGTAGTACCTCTGACTTCTACTCTGGAAACACCATATATTTT.

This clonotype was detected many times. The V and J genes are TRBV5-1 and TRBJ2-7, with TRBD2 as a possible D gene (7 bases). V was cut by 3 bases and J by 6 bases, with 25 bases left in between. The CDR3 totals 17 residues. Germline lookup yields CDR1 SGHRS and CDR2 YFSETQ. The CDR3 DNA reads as TGCGCCAGCAGCTCGTGGGGGGGCCCCGGGCCTTTAGGCGAGCAGTACTTC. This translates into CASSSWGGPGPLGEQYF.

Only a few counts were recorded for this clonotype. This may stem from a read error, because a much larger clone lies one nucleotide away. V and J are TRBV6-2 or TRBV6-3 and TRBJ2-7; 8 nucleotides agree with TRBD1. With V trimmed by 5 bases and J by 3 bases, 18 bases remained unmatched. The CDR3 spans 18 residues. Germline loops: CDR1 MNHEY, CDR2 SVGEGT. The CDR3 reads CASSQQRTGTGRYYEQYF. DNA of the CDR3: TGTGCCAGCAGTCAACAGCGAACCGGGACAGGTCGGTACTACGAGCAGTACTTC.

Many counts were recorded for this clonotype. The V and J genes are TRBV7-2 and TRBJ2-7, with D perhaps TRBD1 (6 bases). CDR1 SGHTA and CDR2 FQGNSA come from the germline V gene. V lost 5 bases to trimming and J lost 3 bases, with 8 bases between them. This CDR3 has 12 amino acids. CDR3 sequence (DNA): TGTGCCAGCAGCAAACAGGGCTACGAGCAGTACTTC. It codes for CASSKQGYEQYF.